This paragraph reports one T cell receptor (beta chain). Antigen specificity is unknown. No donor had other autoimmune disease, uncontrolled infection, pregnancy or lactation. The record originates from a study of Graves' ophthalmopathy and Graves' hyperthyroidism. General study points: Blood contained most expanded thyroid clonotypes exceeding 0.001 frequency. Cross-validated, the 13-signature model showed 87.88%/81.08% sensitivity/specificity, and 80%/75% in the test set.

The CDR3 loop spans 14 amino acids. The V segment lost 5 bases and the J segment 5 bases; nucleotides outside the gene matches: 4. Germline CDR1 is SEHNR and CDR2 is FQNEAQ (reference sequence). The sequenced template was RNA, covering the TCR beta CDR3 region. Amplification began with first-round RT-PCR using HTBI primers, then second-round multiplex PCR was performed. TCRdb called the multiplex PCR reads again in MiXCR, with one record for every CDR3 protein. Altogether about 390,000 distinct CDR3 sequences are present, 15% being singletons, with the ten largest covering about 7%. The source of this sequence is a woman younger than 35 with stable Graves' hyperthyroidism. Sequencing was carried out using peripheral blood. V usage is TRBV7-9 and J usage is TRBJ2-5, with TRBD1 identical over 11 bases. The CDR3 nucleotides are TGTGCCAGCAGCCGGACAGGGGGCTTCGAGACCCAGTACTTC. It encodes CASSRTGGFETQYF.